This entry lists 18 T cell receptor beta chains sequenced from one sample in a study of blood T cell repertoires in COVID-19. TCRdb keeps only in-frame clones here, not all; method: immunoSEQ multiplex PCR. The repertoire holds 310,000 or so clones, with about nine tenths as singletons. The sample taken for sequencing was peripheral blood. The receptors were sampled from a woman aged 30 to 39 with COVID-19, enrolled during active disease.

V and J are TRBV5-4 and TRBJ2-3; the D is unclear. V lost 1 base and J 4 bases, leaving 13 bases between the germline ends. The CDR3 length is 15 residues. CDR1 SGHNT and CDR2 YYREEE come from the germline V gene (reference sequence). CDR3 region: CASSLTLAIADTQYF. The DNA for the CDR3 is TGTGCCAGCAGCTTGACTCTCGCAATAGCAGATACGCAGTATTTT.

The chain combines TRBV2 with TRBJ2-2, with D tentatively TRBD2 (6 bases). The CDR3 has 13 amino acids. Trimming left V 6 bases short and J 4 bases short, with 9 bases between. The germline CDR1 and CDR2 sequences are SNHLY and FYNNEI. The DNA of the CDR3 is TGTGCCAGCAGGGGACTTACCACCGGGGAGCTGTTTTTT. Translating gives CASRGLTTGELFF.

The J gene is TRBJ2-3, the V gene TRBV24-1, with D possibly being TRBD1 (5 bases). In germline, CDR1 is KGHDR, CDR2 SFDVKD. The CDR3 loop spans 14 amino acids. V was pared by 4 bases and J by 6 bases, with 13 bases between. The CDR3 loop is CATSDPRQLDTQYF. Here the CDR3 DNA reads TGTGCCACCAGTGACCCCCGACAGCTCGATACGCAGTATTTT.

This clone was seen only a few times. This chain links TRBV25-1 with TRBJ1-4; tentatively, D is TRBD1 (5 bases). Germline V gives CDR1 MGHDK, CDR2 SYGVNS. CDR3 size: 15 residues. Trimming left V 4 bases short and J 7 bases short, with 16 bases between. In DNA form, the CDR3 reads TGTGCCAGCAGTGCGGGACTCCTCGATACTGAAAAACTGTTTTTT. Translation: CASSAGLLDTEKLFF.

The genes are TRBV28 and TRBJ1-6; TRBD1 matches at 10 bases. Germline CDR1 MDHEN, CDR2 SYDVKM. V shed 6 bases, J shed 9 bases, and the junction held 5 bases outside the gene matches. The CDR3 is 14 amino acids. The CDR3 loop is CASRGQGVSSPLHF. DNA for the CDR3: TGTGCCAGCAGAGGACAGGGGGTGTCTTCACCCCTCCACTTT. The entire variable domain, with the rest obtained from reference TRBV28 and TRBJ1-6, is as follows: DVKVTQSSRYLVKRTGEKVFLECVQDMDHENMFWYRQDPGLGLRLIYFSYDVKMKEKGDIPEGYSVSREKKERFSLILESASTNQTSMYLCASRGQGVSSPLHFGNGTRLTVT.

The CDR3 reads CASSPPGTITEAFF. The DNA of the CDR3 is TGTGCCAGCAGCCCCCCGGGGACAATCACTGAAGCTTTCTTT. The genes are TRBV9 and TRBJ1-1; possibly TRBD1 for D (6 bases). Germline CDR1 and CDR2: SGDLS and YYNGEE. CDR3 size: 14 residues. Deletions cut 4 bases from V and 4 bases from J, with 14 bases between.

The rearrangement uses TRBV5-1 and TRBJ1-3; tentative D call: TRBD1 (6 bases). Germline V gene sequence: CDR1 SGHRS, CDR2 YFSETQ. The V gene lost 3 bases and the J gene lost 4 bases, with 14 bases spanning the gap. There are 15 residues in the CDR3. CDR3 protein: CASSSTTGSGNTIYF. The DNA for the CDR3 is TGCGCCAGCAGCTCAACCACAGGGTCAGGAAACACCATATATTTT.

The CDR3 region is CASSHHDSPNYGYTF. CDR3 sequence (DNA): TGCGCCAGCAGCCATCACGACAGTCCTAACTATGGCTACACCTTC. This chain connects TRBV4-1 to TRBJ1-2, with D possibly TRBD1 on 5 matching bases. Germline values: CDR1 MGHRA, CDR2 YSYEKL. V dropped 3 bases and J dropped 0 bases, with 11 bases sitting between them. The CDR3 sequence is 15 residues long.

V and J are TRBV28 and TRBJ1-6; 9 nucleotides agree with TRBD1. CDR1 and CDR2 (germline): MDHEN, SYDVKM. This CDR3 has 15 amino acids. Unmatched junction bases numbered 7, after V lost 4 bases and J lost 9 bases. Here the CDR3 reads CASSSPGQGGSPLHF. The CDR3 DNA is TGTGCCAGCAGTTCCCCGGGACAGGGTGGTTCACCCCTCCACTTT.

The rearrangement uses TRBV9 and TRBJ2-5; 8 bases agree with TRBD2. The CDR3 is made up of 15 amino acids. CDR1 is SGDLS and CDR2 is YYNGEE in the germline V gene. V dropped 3 bases and J dropped 3; count of bases not matched to a gene: 7. The CDR3 sequence is CASSGYGTREETQYF. The CDR3 DNA reads TGTGCCAGCAGCGGATACGGGACTAGGGAAGAGACCCAGTACTTC.

The V and J genes are TRBV19 and TRBJ1-1; D is possibly TRBD1 (6 bases). This CDR3 comprises 15 residues. Germline-derived CDR1 and CDR2 are LNHDA and SQIVND (reference sequence). V lost 2 bases to trimming and J lost 1 base, with 11 bases between them. The CDR3 is CASSISRGENTEAFF. The CDR3 DNA reads TGTGCCAGTAGTATATCCAGGGGAGAGAACACTGAAGCTTTCTTT.

The CDR3 reads CASRGDIGFGYEQYF. Here the CDR3 DNA reads TGCGCCAGCCGAGGGGACATTGGTTTTGGGTACGAGCAGTACTTC. The V and J genes are TRBV5-1 and TRBJ2-7, with a weak D call TRBD1 (6 bases). The CDR3 has 15 residues. Germline CDR1 reads SGHRS; CDR2 reads YFSETQ. V was cut by 7 bases and J by 4 bases, with 21 bases left in between.

This clone was seen only once. The rearrangement joins TRBV2 to TRBJ2-2; D is unresolved. The germline V and J ends were trimmed by 6 bases and 4 bases, with 18 bases remaining between them. This CDR3 has 16 residues. Germline-derived CDR1 and CDR2 are SNHLY and FYNNEI. CDR3 coding DNA: TGTGCCAGCAGCCCCCAGGAAGCCCACCTCACCGGGGAGCTGTTTTTT. Its translation: CASSPQEAHLTGELFF. The full variable domain, in which reference TRBV2 and TRBJ2-2 provide the parts outside the CDR3, is EPEVTQTPSHQVTQMGQEVILRCVPISNHLYFYWYRQILGQKVEFLVSFYNNEISEKSEIFDDQFSVERPDGSNFTLKIRSTKLEDSAMYFCASSPQEAHLTGELFFGEGSRLTVL.

The V and J genes are TRBV5-4 and TRBJ1-2; the D gene is possibly TRBD1 (6 bases). The CDR3 consists of 15 residues. The V gene lost 1 base and the J gene lost 7 bases, with 17 bases spanning the gap. CDR1 SGHNT and CDR2 YYREEE come from the germline V gene (reference sequence). The CDR3 bases are TGTGCCAGCAGCTTGATGGGCAGGGGTCTTGGTGGCTACACCTTC. This gives the protein CASSLMGRGLGGYTF.

V gene TRBV6-4 combines with J gene TRBJ2-7; a weak D match, TRBD2 (6 bases). Between the trimmed V and J ends, which lost 5 bases and 4 bases, there was a span of 9 bases. This CDR3 is 12 amino acids long. Germline CDR1 reads MRHNA; CDR2 reads SNTAGT. CDR3 loop: CASSRTIYEQYF. Written as DNA, the CDR3 is TGTGCCAGCAGTAGGACTATTTACGAGCAGTACTTC.

The chain uses TRBV15 and TRBJ2-7; TRBD2 agrees at 15 bases. Losses at the gene ends were 3 bases for V and 5 bases for J; bases not matched to a gene: 5. CDR1 is LNHNV and CDR2 is YYDKDF in the germline V gene (reference sequence). This CDR3 contains 16 residues. The CDR3 spells CATSSGLAGGNHEQYF. CDR3 DNA sequence: TGTGCCACCAGCAGCGGACTAGCGGGAGGGAACCACGAGCAGTACTTC.

The chain joins TRBV5-1 to TRBJ2-7; unclear D gene. The V gene lost 0 bases and the J gene lost 4 bases, with 8 bases spanning the gap. The CDR3 sequence is 13 residues long. Germline CDR1 and CDR2: SGHRS and YFSETQ. The CDR3 DNA sequence: TGCGCCAGCAGCTTGGGGTCTGAGTACGAGCAGTACTTC. It encodes CASSLGSEYEQYF.

This clone occurred once. This chain links TRBV7-9 with TRBJ1-2, with D unclear. Germline-derived CDR1 and CDR2 are SEHNR and FQNEAQ (reference sequence). The CDR3 consists of 13 residues. Trimming took 0 bases from V and 6 from J, leaving 8 bases between them. DNA for the CDR3: TGTGCCAGCAGCTTAGCAAACAGTGATGGCTACACCTTC. Its protein product is CASSLANSDGYTF.